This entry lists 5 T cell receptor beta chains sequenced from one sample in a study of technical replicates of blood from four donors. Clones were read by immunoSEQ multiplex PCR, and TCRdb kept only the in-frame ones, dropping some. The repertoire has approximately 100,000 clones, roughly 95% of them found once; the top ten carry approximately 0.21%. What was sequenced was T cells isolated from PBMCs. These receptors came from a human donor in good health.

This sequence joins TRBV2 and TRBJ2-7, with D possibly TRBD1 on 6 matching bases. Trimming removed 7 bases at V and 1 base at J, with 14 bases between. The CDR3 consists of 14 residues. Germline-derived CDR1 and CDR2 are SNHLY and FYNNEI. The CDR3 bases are TGTGCCAGCAACGAGGACAGTAGGTCCTACGAGCAGTACTTC. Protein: CASNEDSRSYEQYF.

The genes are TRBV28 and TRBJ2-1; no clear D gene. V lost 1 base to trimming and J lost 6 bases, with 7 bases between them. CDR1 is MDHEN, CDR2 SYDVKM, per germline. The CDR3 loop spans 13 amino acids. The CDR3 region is CASSLSLSNEQFF. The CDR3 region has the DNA TGTGCCAGCAGTTTATCCCTTAGCAATGAGCAGTTCTTC.

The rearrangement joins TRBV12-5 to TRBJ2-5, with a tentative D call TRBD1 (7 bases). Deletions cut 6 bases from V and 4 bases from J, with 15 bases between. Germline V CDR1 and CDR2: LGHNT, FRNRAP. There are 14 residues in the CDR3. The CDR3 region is CASGRGDSRETQYF. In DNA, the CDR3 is TGTGCTAGTGGCCGCGGGGACAGTCGAGAGACCCAGTACTTC.

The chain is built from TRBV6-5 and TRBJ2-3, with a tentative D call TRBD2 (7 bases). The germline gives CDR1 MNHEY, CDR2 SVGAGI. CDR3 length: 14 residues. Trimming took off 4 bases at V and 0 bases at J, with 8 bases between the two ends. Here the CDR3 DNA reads TGTGCCAGCAGTTGGGGGGGCAGCACAGATACGCAGTATTTT. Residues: CASSWGGSTDTQYF.

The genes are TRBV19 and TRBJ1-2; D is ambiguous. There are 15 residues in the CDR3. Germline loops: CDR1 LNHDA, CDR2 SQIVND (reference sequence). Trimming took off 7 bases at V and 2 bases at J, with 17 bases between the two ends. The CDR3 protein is CASTVANTLNYGYTF. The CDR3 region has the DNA TGTGCCAGTACCGTAGCCAACACCCTCAACTATGGCTACACCTTC. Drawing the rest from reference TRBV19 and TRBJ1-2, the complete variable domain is DGGITQSPKYLFRKEGQNVTLSCEQNLNHDAMYWYRQDPGQGLRLIYYSQIVNDFQKGDIAEGYSVSREKKESFPLTVTSAQKNPTAFYLCASTVANTLNYGYTFGSGTRLTVV.